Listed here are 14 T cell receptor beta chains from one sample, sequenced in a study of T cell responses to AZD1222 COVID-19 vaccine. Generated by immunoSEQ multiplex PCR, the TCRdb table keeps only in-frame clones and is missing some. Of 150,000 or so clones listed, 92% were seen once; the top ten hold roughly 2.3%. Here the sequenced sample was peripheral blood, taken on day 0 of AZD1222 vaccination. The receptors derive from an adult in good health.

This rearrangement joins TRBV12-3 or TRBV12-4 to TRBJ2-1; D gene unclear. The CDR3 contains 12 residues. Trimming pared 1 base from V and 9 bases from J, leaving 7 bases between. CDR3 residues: CASSLVETEQFF. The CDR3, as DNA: TGTGCCAGCAGTTTAGTAGAGACTGAGCAGTTCTTC.

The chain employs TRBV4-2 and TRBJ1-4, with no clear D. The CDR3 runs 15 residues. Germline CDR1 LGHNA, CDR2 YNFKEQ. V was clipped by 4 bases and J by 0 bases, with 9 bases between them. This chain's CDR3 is CASSPRPSTNEKLFF. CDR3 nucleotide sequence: TGTGCCAGCAGCCCGCGACCATCAACTAATGAAAAACTGTTTTTT.

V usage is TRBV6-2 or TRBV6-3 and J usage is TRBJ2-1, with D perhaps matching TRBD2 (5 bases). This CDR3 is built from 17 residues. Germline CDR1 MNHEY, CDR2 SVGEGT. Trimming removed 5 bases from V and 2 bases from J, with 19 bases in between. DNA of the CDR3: TGTGCCAGCAGTGCCCACGGGGTCCCATTCGCCTACAATGAGCAGTTCTTC. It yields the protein CASSAHGVPFAYNEQFF.

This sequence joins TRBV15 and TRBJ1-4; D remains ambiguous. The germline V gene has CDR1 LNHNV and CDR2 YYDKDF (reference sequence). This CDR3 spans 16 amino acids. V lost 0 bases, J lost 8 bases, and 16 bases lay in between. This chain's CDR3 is CATSRDPHLAVEKLFF. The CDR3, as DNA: TGTGCCACCAGCAGAGACCCTCACCTGGCAGTGGAAAAACTGTTTTTT.

The CDR3 region is CASSLMGGGNQPQHF. CDR3 nucleotide sequence: TGTGCCAGCAGCTTAATGGGGGGGGGCAATCAGCCCCAGCATTTT. The chain carries TRBV7-9 and TRBJ1-5; D possibly corresponds to TRBD1 (5 bases). V was cut by 2 bases and J by 2 bases, with 10 bases left in between. CDR3 size: 15 residues. Looked up from germline, CDR1 is SEHNR and CDR2 is FQNEAQ (reference sequence).

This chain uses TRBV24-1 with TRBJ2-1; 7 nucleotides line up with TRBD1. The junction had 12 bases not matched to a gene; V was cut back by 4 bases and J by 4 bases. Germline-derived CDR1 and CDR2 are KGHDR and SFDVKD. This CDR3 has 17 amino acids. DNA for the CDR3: TGTGCCACCAGTGACTCCACCCGGGACAGCACTTACAATGAGCAGTTCTTC. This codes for CATSDSTRDSTYNEQFF.

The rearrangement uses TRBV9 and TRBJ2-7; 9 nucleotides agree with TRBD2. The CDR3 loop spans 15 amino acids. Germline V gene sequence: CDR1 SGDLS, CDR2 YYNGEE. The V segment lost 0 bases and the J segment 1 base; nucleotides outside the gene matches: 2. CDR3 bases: TGTGCCAGCAGCGTAGAGAGCGGGGGGTCCTACGAGCAGTACTTC. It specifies CASSVESGGSYEQYF. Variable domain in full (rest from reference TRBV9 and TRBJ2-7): DSGVTQTPKHLITATGQRVTLRCSPRSGDLSVYWYQQSLDQGLQFLIQYYNGEERAKGNILERFSAQQFPDLHSELNLSSLELGDSALYFCASSVESGGSYEQYFGPGTRLTVT.

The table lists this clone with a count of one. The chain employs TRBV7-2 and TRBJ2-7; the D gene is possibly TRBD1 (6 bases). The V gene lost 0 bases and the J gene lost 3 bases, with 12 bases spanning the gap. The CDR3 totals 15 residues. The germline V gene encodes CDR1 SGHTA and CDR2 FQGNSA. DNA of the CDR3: TGTGCCAGCAGCTTAGCGGCAGGGGTGGGCTACGAGCAGTACTTC. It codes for CASSLAAGVGYEQYF.

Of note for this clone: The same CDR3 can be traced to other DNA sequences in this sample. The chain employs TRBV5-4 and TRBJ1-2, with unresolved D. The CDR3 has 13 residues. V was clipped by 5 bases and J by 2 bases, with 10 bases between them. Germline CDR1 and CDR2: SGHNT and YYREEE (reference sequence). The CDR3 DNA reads TGTGCCAGCAGTCTGGACGGAAACTATGGCTACACCTTC. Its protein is CASSLDGNYGYTF.

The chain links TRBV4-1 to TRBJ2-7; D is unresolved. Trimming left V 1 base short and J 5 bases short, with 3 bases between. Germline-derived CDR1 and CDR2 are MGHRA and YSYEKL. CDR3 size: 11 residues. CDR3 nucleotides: TGCGCCAGCAGCCAAGGTGACGAGCAGTACTTC. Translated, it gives CASSQGDEQYF.

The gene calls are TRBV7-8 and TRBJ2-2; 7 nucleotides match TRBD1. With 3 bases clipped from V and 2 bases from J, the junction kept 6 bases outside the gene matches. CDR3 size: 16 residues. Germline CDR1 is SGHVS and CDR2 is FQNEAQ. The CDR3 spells CASSFGQGVNTGELFF. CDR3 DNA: TGTGCCAGCAGCTTCGGGCAGGGGGTAAACACCGGGGAGCTGTTTTTT.

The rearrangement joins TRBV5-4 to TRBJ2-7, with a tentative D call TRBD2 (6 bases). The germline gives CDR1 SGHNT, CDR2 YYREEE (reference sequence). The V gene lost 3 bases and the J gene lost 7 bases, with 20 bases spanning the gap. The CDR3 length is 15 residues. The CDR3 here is CASSSEVGGRGEQYF. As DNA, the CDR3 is TGTGCCAGCAGCTCGGAGGTGGGAGGAAGAGGAGAGCAGTACTTC. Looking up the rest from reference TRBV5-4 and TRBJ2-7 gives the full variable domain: ETGVTQSPTHLIKTRGQQVTLRCSSQSGHNTVSWYQQALGQGPQFIFQYYREEENGRGNFPPRFSGLQFPNYSSELNVNALELDDSALYLCASSSEVGGRGEQYFGPGTRLTVT.

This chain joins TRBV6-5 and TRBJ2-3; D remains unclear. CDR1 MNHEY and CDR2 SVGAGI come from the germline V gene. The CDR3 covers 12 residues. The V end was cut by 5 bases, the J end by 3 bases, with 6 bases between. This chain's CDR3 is CASSLRTDTQYF. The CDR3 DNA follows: TGTGCCAGCAGTCTCAGGACAGATACGCAGTATTTT.

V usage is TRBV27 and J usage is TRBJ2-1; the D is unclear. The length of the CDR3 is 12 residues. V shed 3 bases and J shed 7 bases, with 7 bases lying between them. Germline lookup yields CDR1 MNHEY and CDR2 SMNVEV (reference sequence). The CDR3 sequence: CASSFIGNEQFF. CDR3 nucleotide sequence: TGTGCCAGCAGTTTCATAGGTAATGAGCAGTTCTTC.